The 16 T cell receptor beta chains listed next were all sequenced from one sample in a study of persistence of HIV-infected CD4 T cells. Their antigen targets remain unknown. An overlapping HIV-1 Gag peptide pool stimulated these cells at roughly 1 ug/peptide/mL. Sorted nonresponding memory CD4+ T cells were CD40L-negative, CD69-negative, CD45RO-high. The libraries were made with immunoSEQ version 4 in survey mode. The protocol was immunoSEQ multiplex PCR, while the TCRdb copy is restricted to in-frame clones and leaves out a portion. The sample consists of around 60,000 clones, about 69% of them appearing once. Sequences were derived from CD4+ T cells sorted from PBMCs after roughly 18-hour stimulation, sampled from a patient who received antiretroviral therapy. These TCRs come from an adult man with HIV who was CMV-seropositive.

This chain joins TRBV6-5 and TRBJ1-1; 7 positions match TRBD1. This CDR3 is 15 amino acids long. J gave up 1 base and V 4 bases, and 6 bases lay outside the gene matches. The germline V gene encodes CDR1 MNHEY and CDR2 SVGAGI. CDR3 in DNA: TGTGCCAGCAGTTCCCCTCAGGGGGGGAACACTGAAGCTTTCTTT. It specifies CASSSPQGGNTEAFF.

The chain couples TRBV28 to TRBJ2-6; D is unclear. From germline, CDR1 is MDHEN and CDR2 SYDVKM. This CDR3 has 18 residues. Trimming took off 3 bases at V and 2 bases at J, with 17 bases between the two ends. The chain's CDR3 is CASSLETLVLPGANVLTF. In nucleotides, the CDR3 is TGTGCCAGCAGTTTGGAGACCCTCGTCCTACCTGGGGCCAACGTCCTGACTTTC.

J is TRBJ1-1 and V is TRBV29-1; tentative D call: TRBD1 (5 bases). The germline CDR1 and CDR2 sequences are SQVTM and ANQGSEA. V lost 5 bases and J lost 7, with 8 bases in between. The CDR3 runs 10 residues. The CDR3 sequence is CSVSRGEAFF. Here the CDR3 DNA reads TGCAGCGTTTCAAGGGGTGAAGCTTTCTTT.

The J gene is TRBJ1-6, the V gene TRBV2; tentative D call: TRBD1 (6 bases). The germline V gene encodes CDR1 SNHLY and CDR2 FYNNEI. V was shortened by 5 bases and J by 10 bases, with 15 bases between the two germline ends. CDR3 size: 14 residues. CDR3 nucleotides: TGTGCCAGCAGTTGGACAGAAAAAGTATCACCCCTCCACTTT. This codes for CASSWTEKVSPLHF.

The V call is TRBV18, the J call TRBJ1-1; 9 bases align to TRBD1. The trim removed 3 bases at V and 10 bases at J, leaving 9 bases unmatched. The CDR3 spans 14 residues. Germline CDR1 reads KGHSH; CDR2 reads LQKENI. The CDR3 DNA sequence: TGTGCCAGCTCACCCTCCGGGACAGGGCAGGGAGCTTTCTTT. It translates to CASSPSGTGQGAFF. The variable domain in full, completed from reference TRBV18 and TRBJ1-1, reads NAGVMQNPRHLVRRRGQEARLRCSPMKGHSHVYWYRQLPEEGLKFMVYLQKENIIDESGMPKERFSAEFPKEGPSILRIQQVVRGDSAAYFCASSPSGTGQGAFFGQGTRLTVV.

By its share, this clone is medium-sized. V usage is TRBV9 and J usage is TRBJ1-2, with 10 bases lining up with TRBD1. Germline CDR1 and CDR2: SGDLS and YYNGEE. This CDR3 has 16 amino acids. After removal of 4 bases from V and 2 bases from J, the junction contained 8 bases not matched to a gene. CDR3 in amino acids: CASSRGQGTGNYGYTF. The DNA for the CDR3 is TGTGCCAGCAGCCGGGGACAGGGGACGGGCAACTATGGCTACACCTTC.

With respect to this clone: The identical CDR3 is also encoded by other nucleotide sequences in the sample. The rearrangement links TRBV3-1 (or the pseudogene TRBV3-2) to TRBJ1-1; possibly TRBD1 for D (5 bases). Germline values: CDR1 LGHDT, CDR2 YNNKEL (reference sequence). V lost 1 base to trimming and J lost 6 bases, with 9 bases between them. The CDR3 runs to 13 residues. CDR3 amino acids: CASSQGGTPEAFF. As DNA, the CDR3 is TGTGCCAGCAGCCAAGGGGGGACCCCTGAAGCTTTCTTT.

The gene calls are TRBV5-6 and TRBJ2-2, with D perhaps matching TRBD1 (6 bases). Germline loops: CDR1 SGHDT, CDR2 YYEEEE. Trimming shortened V by 1 base and J by 5 bases, and 12 bases separated the two germline ends. The CDR3 sequence is 15 residues long. Here the CDR3 reads CASSLFGGITGELFF. CDR3 bases: TGTGCCAGCAGCTTGTTTGGGGGCATAACCGGGGAGCTGTTTTTT. The whole variable domain, remainder taken from reference TRBV5-6 and TRBJ2-2, is DAGVTQSPTHLIKTRGQQVTLRCSPKSGHDTVSWYQQALGQGPQFIFQYYEEEERQRGNFPDRFSGHQFPNYSSELNVNALLLGDSALYLCASSLFGGITGELFFGEGSRLTVL.

The V call is TRBV2, the J call TRBJ1-4, with D perhaps TRBD1 (5 bases). Germline V gene data show CDR1 as SNHLY and CDR2 as FYNNEI. The CDR3 contains 13 residues. The V and J ends lost 7 bases and 4 bases respectively, with 10 bases between them. CDR3 in amino acids: CASKDSVNEKLFF. As DNA, the CDR3 is TGTGCCAGCAAAGACAGTGTTAATGAAAAACTGTTTTTT.

This sequence joins TRBV18 and TRBJ1-4; TRBD1 matches 10 bases. The CDR3 runs 14 residues. Germline assignment: CDR1 KGHSH and CDR2 LQKENI. Losses at the gene ends were 2 bases for V and 8 bases for J; bases not matched to a gene: 2. The CDR3 spells CASSPDRGREKLFF. The CDR3 nucleotides are TGTGCCAGCTCACCAGACAGGGGGCGAGAAAAACTGTTTTTT.

The DNA of the CDR3 is TGTGCCAGCAGTTGGAATCCAGGGGATCAGCCCCAGCATTTT. Its translation is CASSWNPGDQPQHF. The rearrangement uses TRBV6-5 and TRBJ1-5, with D perhaps TRBD1 (6 bases). Trimming left V 4 bases short and J 5 bases short, with 12 bases between. This CDR3 contains 14 residues. Germline lookup yields CDR1 MNHEY and CDR2 SVGAGI.

The V gene is TRBV18, the J gene TRBJ1-2; no firm D call. Germline V gene lookup returns CDR1 KGHSH and CDR2 LQKENI. With 3 bases removed from V and 7 bases from J, the gap between germline ends came to 18 bases. The CDR3 contains 15 residues. This CDR3 is CASSPDWSRESGYTF. In DNA form, the CDR3 reads TGTGCCAGCTCACCCGACTGGAGTAGGGAATCTGGCTACACCTTC. Full variable domain (outside the CDR3, taken from reference TRBV18 and TRBJ1-2): NAGVMQNPRHLVRRRGQEARLRCSPMKGHSHVYWYRQLPEEGLKFMVYLQKENIIDESGMPKERFSAEFPKEGPSILRIQQVVRGDSAAYFCASSPDWSRESGYTFGSGTRLTVV.

This chain joins TRBV28 and TRBJ1-4, with no clear D. The CDR3 is 14 amino acids. The V end was cut by 3 bases, the J end by 6 bases, with 11 bases between. Germline CDR1 is MDHEN and CDR2 is SYDVKM. Here the CDR3 reads CASSFLHTYEKLFF. DNA of the CDR3: TGTGCCAGCAGTTTCCTGCATACATATGAAAAACTGTTTTTT.

This chain connects TRBV28 to TRBJ2-1; D gene unclear. This CDR3 has 16 amino acids. The ends were cut back, 5 bases at V and 0 bases at J, with 14 bases in the middle. CDR1 is MDHEN, CDR2 SYDVKM, per germline. CDR3: CASSPLVPLSYNEQFF. In DNA form, the CDR3 reads TGTGCCAGCAGTCCCTTAGTGCCCCTCTCCTACAATGAGCAGTTCTTC.

V gene TRBV5-4 combines with J gene TRBJ1-6, with 11 bases that match TRBD1. Germline V lookup: CDR1 SGHNT, CDR2 YYREEE (reference sequence). This CDR3 comprises 16 residues. Losses at the gene ends were 4 bases for V and 6 bases for J; bases not matched to a gene: 6. The CDR3 reads CASSVPGTGGNSPLHF. The CDR3 DNA reads TGTGCCAGCAGCGTTCCCGGGACAGGGGGTAATTCACCCCTCCACTTT. Filled out from reference TRBV5-4 and TRBJ1-6, the complete variable domain reads ETGVTQSPTHLIKTRGQQVTLRCSSQSGHNTVSWYQQALGQGPQFIFQYYREEENGRGNFPPRFSGLQFPNYSSELNVNALELDDSALYLCASSVPGTGGNSPLHFGNGTRLTVT.

The chain carries TRBV5-5 and TRBJ2-7; 8 nucleotides agree with TRBD1. Germline-derived CDR1 and CDR2 are SGHKS and YYEKEE (reference sequence). Trimming at V came to 2 bases and at J to 2 bases, leaving 6 bases not matched to a gene. The length of the CDR3 is 15 residues. The CDR3 DNA reads TGTGCCAGCAGCTTACTCCGGGACAGGACCTACGAGCAGTACTTC. The encoded protein is CASSLLRDRTYEQYF.